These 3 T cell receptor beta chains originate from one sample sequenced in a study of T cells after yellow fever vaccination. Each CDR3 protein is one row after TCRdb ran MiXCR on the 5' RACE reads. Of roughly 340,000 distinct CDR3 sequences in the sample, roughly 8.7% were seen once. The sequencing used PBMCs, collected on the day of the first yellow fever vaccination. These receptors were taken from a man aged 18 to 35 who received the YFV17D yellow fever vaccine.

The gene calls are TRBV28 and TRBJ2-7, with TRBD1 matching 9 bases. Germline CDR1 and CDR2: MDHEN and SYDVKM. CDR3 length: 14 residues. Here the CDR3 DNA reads TGTGCCAGCAGTTTAGGACAGGGGCCCTACAAGCAGTACGTC. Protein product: CASSLGQGPYKQYV.

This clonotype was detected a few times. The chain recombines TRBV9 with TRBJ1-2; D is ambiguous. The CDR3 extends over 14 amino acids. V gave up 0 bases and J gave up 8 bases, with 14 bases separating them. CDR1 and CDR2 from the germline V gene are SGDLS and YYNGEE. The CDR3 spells CASSVAPGLRGYTF. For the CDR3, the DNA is TGTGCCAGCAGCGTAGCTCCGGGGTTGCGGGGCTACACCTTC.

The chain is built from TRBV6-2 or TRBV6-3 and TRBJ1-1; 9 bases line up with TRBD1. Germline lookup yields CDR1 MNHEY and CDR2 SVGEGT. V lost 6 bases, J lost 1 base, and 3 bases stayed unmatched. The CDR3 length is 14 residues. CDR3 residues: CASRRDRENTEAFF. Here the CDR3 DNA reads TGTGCCAGCAGAAGGGACAGGGAGAACACTGAAGCTTTCTTT.